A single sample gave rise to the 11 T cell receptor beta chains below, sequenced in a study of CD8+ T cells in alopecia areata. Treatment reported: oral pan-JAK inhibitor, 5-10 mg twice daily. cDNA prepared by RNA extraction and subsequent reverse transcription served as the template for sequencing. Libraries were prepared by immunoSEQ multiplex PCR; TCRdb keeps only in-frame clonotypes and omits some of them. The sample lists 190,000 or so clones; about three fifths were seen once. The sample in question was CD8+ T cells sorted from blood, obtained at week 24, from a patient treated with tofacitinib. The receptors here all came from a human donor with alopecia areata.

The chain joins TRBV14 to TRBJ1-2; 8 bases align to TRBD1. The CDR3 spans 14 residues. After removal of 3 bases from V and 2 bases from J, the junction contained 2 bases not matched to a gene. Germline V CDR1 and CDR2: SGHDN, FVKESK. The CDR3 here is CASSQDRANYGYTF. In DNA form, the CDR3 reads TGTGCCAGCAGCCAGGACAGGGCGAACTATGGCTACACCTTC.

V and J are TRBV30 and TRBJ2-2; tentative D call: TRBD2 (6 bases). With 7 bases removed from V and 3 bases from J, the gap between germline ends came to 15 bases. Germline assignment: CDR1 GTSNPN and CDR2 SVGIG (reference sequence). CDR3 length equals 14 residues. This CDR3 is CASSGTSHTGELFF. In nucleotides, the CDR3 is TGTGCCTCCTCCGGGACTTCGCACACCGGGGAGCTGTTTTTT. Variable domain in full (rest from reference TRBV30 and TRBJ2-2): SQTIHQWPATLVQPVGSPLSLECTVEGTSNPNLYWYRQAAGRGLQLLFYSVGIGQISSEVPQNLSASRPQDRQFILSSKKLLLSDSGFYLCASSGTSHTGELFFGEGSRLTVL.

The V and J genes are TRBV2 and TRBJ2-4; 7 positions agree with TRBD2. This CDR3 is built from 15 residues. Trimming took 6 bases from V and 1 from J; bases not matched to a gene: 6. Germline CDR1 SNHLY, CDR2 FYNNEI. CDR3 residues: CASRGARGAKNIQYF. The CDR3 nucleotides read TGTGCCAGCAGAGGAGCGCGGGGGGCCAAAAACATTCAGTACTTC.

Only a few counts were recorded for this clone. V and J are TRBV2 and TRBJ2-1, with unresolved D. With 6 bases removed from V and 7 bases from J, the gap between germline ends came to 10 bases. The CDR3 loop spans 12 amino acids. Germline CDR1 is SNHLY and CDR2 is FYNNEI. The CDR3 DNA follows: TGTGCCAGCAGGGGAACGCTGAATGAGCAGTTCTTC. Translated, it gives CASRGTLNEQFF.

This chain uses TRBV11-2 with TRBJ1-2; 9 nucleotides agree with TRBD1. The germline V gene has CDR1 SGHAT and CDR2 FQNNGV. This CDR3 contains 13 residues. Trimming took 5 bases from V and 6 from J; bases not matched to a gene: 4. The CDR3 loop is CASSRTGDHGYTF. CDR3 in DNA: TGTGCCAGCAGCCGGACAGGGGATCATGGCTACACCTTC.

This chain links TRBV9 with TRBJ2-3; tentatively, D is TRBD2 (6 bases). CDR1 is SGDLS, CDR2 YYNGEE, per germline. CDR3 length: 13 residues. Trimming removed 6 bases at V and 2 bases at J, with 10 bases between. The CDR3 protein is CASKAGFTDTQYF. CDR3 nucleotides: TGTGCCAGCAAAGCGGGCTTCACAGATACGCAGTATTTT. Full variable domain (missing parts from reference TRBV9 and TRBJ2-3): DSGVTQTPKHLITATGQRVTLRCSPRSGDLSVYWYQQSLDQGLQFLIQYYNGEERAKGNILERFSAQQFPDLHSELNLSSLELGDSALYFCASKAGFTDTQYFGPGTRLTVL.

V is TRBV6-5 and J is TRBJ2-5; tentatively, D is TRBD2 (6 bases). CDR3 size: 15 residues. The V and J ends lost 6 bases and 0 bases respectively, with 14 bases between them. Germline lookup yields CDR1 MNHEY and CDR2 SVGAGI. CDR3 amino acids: CASSKGWGDQETQYF. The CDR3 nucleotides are TGTGCCAGCAGCAAGGGTTGGGGGGACCAAGAGACCCAGTACTTC.

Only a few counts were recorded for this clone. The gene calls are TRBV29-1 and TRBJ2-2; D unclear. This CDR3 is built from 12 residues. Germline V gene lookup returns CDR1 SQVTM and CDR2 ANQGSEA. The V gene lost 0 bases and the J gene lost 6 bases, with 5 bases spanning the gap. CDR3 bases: TGCAGCGTTGAAGATACTCCCGGGGAGCTGTTTTTT. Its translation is CSVEDTPGELFF.

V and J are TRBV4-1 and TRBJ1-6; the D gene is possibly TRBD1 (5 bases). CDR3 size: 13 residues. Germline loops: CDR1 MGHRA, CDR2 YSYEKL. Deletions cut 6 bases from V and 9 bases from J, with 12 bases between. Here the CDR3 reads CASRWGTLSPLHF. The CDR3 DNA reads TGCGCCAGCAGATGGGGGACTCTTTCACCCCTCCACTTT.

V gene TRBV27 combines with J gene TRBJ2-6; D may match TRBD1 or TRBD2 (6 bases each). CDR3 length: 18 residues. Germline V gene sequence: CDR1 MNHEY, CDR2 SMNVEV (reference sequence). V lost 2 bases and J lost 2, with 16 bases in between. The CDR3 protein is CASSLGGARGPGANVLTF. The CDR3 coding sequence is TGTGCCAGCAGTTTAGGCGGCGCTCGGGGGCCTGGGGCCAACGTCCTGACTTTC. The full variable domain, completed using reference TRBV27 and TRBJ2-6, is EAQVTQNPRYLITVTGKKLTVTCSQNMNHEYMSWYRQDPGLGLRQIYYSMNVEVTDKGDVPEGYKVSRKEKRNFPLILESPSPNQTSLYFCASSLGGARGPGANVLTFGAGSRLTVL.

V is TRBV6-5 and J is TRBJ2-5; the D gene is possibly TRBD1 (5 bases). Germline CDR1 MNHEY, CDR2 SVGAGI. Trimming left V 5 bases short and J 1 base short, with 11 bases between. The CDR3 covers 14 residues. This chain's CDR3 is CASSSSTVQETQYF. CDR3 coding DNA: TGTGCCAGCAGTAGTTCGACAGTCCAAGAGACCCAGTACTTC.